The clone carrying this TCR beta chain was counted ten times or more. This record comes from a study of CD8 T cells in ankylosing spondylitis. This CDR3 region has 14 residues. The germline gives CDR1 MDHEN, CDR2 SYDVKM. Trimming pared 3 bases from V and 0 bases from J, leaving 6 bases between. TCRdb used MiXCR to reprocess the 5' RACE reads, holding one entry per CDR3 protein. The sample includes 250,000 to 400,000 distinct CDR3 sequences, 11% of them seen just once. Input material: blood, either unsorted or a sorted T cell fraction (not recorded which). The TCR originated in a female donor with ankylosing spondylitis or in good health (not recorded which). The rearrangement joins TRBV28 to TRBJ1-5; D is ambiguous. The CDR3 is CASSFINSNQPQHF. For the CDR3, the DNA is TGTGCCAGCAGTTTTATAAATAGCAATCAGCCCCAGCATTTT.